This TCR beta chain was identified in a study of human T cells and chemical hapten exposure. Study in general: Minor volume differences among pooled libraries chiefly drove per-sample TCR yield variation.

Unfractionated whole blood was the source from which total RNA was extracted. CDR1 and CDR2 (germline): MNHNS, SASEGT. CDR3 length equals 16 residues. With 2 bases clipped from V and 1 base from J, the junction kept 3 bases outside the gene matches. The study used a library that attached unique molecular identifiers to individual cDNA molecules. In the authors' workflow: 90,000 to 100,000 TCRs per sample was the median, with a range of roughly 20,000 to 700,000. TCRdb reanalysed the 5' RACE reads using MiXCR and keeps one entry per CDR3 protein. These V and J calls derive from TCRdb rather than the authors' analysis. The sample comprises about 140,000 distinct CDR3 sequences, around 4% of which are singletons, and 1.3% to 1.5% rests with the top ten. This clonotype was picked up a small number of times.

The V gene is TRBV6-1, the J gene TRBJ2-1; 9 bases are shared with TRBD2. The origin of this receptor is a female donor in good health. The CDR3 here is CASSELAGGSYNEQFF. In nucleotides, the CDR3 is TGTGCCAGCAGTGAATTGGCGGGGGGGTCCTACAATGAGCAGTTCTTC.